This is a list of T cell receptor beta chains from one sample in a study of blood T cell repertoires in COVID-19. Profiling relied on immunoSEQ multiplex PCR, and the TCRdb table lists in-frame clones only, not all of them. Here the sample spans about 280,000 clones, 85% being singletons. Specimen: peripheral blood. The source of these receptors is a man between 45 and 60 years old with active or convalescent COVID-19. Each CDR3 is given without its conserved first and last residue. A D gene is named only where the DNA matches it firmly. For some rows the clone size is stated as once, few or many, or as a class when expanded; others skip it.

>NA|TRBV6-1|NA
ASSDRGPSYEQY
>once|TRBV10-3|TRBD2
AISGSADTQY
>NA|TRBV7-3|NA
ASSLRPGQGYNEQF
>NA|TRBV6-1|NA
ASSDSDGRVTEAF
>NA|TRBV30|TRBD1
AWRASLGQGNSPLH
>few|TRBV28|NA
ASSKTALIQY
>NA|TRBV9|NA
ASSPGGNYGYT
>NA|TRBV24-1|NA
ATSLGEAYEQY
>NA|TRBV2|TRBD2
ASWVAGGVGATDTQY
>NA|TRBV18|NA
ASSPQGSHNSPLH
>NA|TRBV19|NA
ASTLGGWNRNEKLF
>NA|TRBV30|NA
AWTGNRVSYEQY
>NA|TRBV11-2|TRBD1
ASSSGGATGETYNEQF
>NA|TRBV12-3/TRBV12-4|NA
ASSQTPNYGYT
>NA|TRBV11-2|NA
ASSFNQATQY
>NA|TRBV5-8|TRBD1
ASSPRTGGQPQH
>NA|TRBV6-5|NA
ASTTKTVGNTIY
>once|TRBV2|NA
ASSESIWETQY
>few|TRBV2|TRBD1
ASSGDRGPSPLH
>NA|TRBV10-2|TRBD2
ASSLAGGRTDTQY
>NA|TRBV24-1|TRBD2
ATSDLRGDLYNEQF
>NA|TRBV29-1|NA
SVVGRAEAIQGYT
>NA|TRBV28|TRBD1
AIEGQDRYEQY
>NA|TRBV19|NA
ASTQRGASSYNEQF
>once|TRBV5-5|TRBD1
ASSLPTGSLDTQY
>NA|TRBV4-2|TRBD2
ASSQKGGTSTNEQF
>many|TRBV7-9|NA
ASSRPTGTGANVLT
>NA|TRBV2|NA
ASSVNFRGNQPQH
>NA|TRBV4-3|NA
ASSQNSGSNTGELF
>NA|TRBV9|NA
ASSALSGNTGELF
>NA|TRBV13|TRBD2
ASSSRGLVVYNEQF
>NA|TRBV28|TRBD1
ASSSRQGAQVTDTQY
>NA|TRBV6-2/TRBV6-3|NA
ASSQLAVLYNEQF
>few|TRBV3-1/TRBV3-2|TRBD1
ASSQTGAYGYT
>NA|TRBV29-1|TRBD1
SVAGGSGNTIY
>NA|TRBV5-4|NA
ASSLYTGREQY
>NA|TRBV28|NA
ASSLAPATDTQY
>few|TRBV11-2|NA
ASSLPGHVEEQY
>NA|TRBV19|NA
ASSMAGTKNIQY
>few|TRBV10-3|NA
AISESAGKEKLF
>once|TRBV7-3|NA
ASSESNRARTGELF
>NA|TRBV27|TRBD1
ASSATGQGNSPLH
>few|TRBV19|NA
ASSSLGGEQY
>NA|TRBV5-1|NA
ASSFGQGASEAF
>once|TRBV19|TRBD1
ASSLGTGSYGYT
>NA|TRBV7-8|TRBD1
ASSLDRGGNQPQH
>NA|TRBV2|TRBD2
ASSERAGGGYNEQF
>NA|TRBV5-6|NA
ASSSTGNAGELF
>NA|TRBV20-1|TRBD1
SASETGRTQY
>NA|TRBV11-1|NA
ASSIYRENEQF
>NA|TRBV28|NA
ASSSNTITSYEQY
>NA|TRBV19|TRBD1
ASGQGTWEKLF
>once|TRBV10-3|TRBD1
AIRSDRVHEQF
>once|TRBV27|NA
ASSRQGRNSPLH
>NA|TRBV28|TRBD1
ASRGRDRHHQPQH